Below, one TCR beta chain is given with its context. Its antigen is unidentified. This entry belongs to a study of chemoradiotherapy in HPV16-positive cancers. The wider study: Functional T-cell assays on a couple of HPV16-positive patients' cells defined candidate HPV-specific clones and common TCR motifs.

Here immunoSEQ multiplex PCR was the method, and the copy in TCRdb shows in-frame clones only, minus some. The data show approximately 12,000 clones, about 85% seen once. Repeated repertoire sampling spanned the course of chemoradiotherapy. Trimming pared 5 bases from V and 1 base from J, leaving 11 bases between. This CDR3 comprises 14 residues. Study-wide results and limits: Better recurrence-free survival went with HPV-responsive T-cell expansion in HPV16-positive patients.

This sequence originates from a human donor with HPV-associated anogenital cancer. The chain couples TRBV6-7 to TRBJ1-2; possible D gene TRBD1, 6 bases. TRBV6-7 is labeled an ORF, and its function is uncertain. The material sequenced was blood, taken from a patient who underwent chemoradiotherapy. In DNA form, the CDR3 reads TGTGCCAGCAGTCAAGGGGGTGGTAACTATGGCTACACCTTC. Protein sequence: CASSQGGGNYGYTF.